This TCR beta chain comes out of a study of T cell responses to AZD1222 COVID-19 vaccine. Turning to this clone: As yet, its antigen is unknown.

Sequencing used immunoSEQ multiplex PCR; TCRdb keeps in-frame clones, though not all of them. This table holds about 88,000 clones, roughly 90% found once. General study findings and limits: Targeting of unmutated variant regions was reportedly seen in nearly half of spike-specific TCRs. White British donors predominated, females outnumbered males, and clonal diversity was possibly underestimated.

V lost 2 bases and J 3 bases, leaving 12 bases between the germline ends. Germline V CDR1 and CDR2: SGHNT, YYREEE (reference sequence). This CDR3 spans 15 amino acids. The sequence came from an adult in good health. Sequencing was performed on peripheral blood, taken on day 0 of AZD1222 vaccination. The V call is TRBV5-4, the J call TRBJ1-3, with no clear D. CDR3 DNA sequence: TGTGCCAGCAGCTTTGGTAACGAGGTTGGAAACACCATATATTTT. Translation gives CASSFGNEVGNTIYF.